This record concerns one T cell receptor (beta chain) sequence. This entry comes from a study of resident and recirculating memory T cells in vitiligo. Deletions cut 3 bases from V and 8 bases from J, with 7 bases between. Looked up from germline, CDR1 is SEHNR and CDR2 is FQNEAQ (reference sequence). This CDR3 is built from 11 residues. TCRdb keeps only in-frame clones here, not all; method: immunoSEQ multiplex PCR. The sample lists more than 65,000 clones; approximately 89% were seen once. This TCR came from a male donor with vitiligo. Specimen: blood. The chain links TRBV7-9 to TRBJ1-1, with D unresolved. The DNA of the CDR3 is TGTGCCAGCAGCTTTGAAGAGGAAGCTTTCTTT. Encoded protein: CASSFEEEAFF.